This T cell receptor beta chain was retrieved from a study of cytomegalovirus exposure and HLA in healthy donors. Study-wide background: Drawn from HLA-typed donors, about 85 million unique TCRs were held in an early data release. Of the donors genotyped, several hundred in all, about 76% fell in the Caucasian-associated ancestry cluster.

60 Vbeta and 13 Jbeta primers were used in PCR. Sequenced by immunoSEQ multiplex PCR; TCRdb stores in-frame clones only, minus some. Among 100,000 to 150,000 clones listed, about 80% were seen once. Findings and limits, study-wide: Being productive about 87% or about 30% of the time was typical of most TCR beta V segments in an earlier analysis. When presence/absence was analysed, sequencing depth was taken to be roughly uniform across donors.

A remark on this clone: The target antigen is unknown.

V lost 2 bases, J lost 0 bases, and 5 bases stayed unmatched. Per germline, CDR1 SGHTA and CDR2 FQGNSA. The CDR3 sequence is 16 residues long. Sequenced sample: PBMCs. The origin of this receptor is a middle-aged man in good health and CMV-seronegative. The genes are TRBV7-2 and TRBJ2-5, with TRBD1 matching over 8 bases. As DNA, the CDR3 is TGTGCCAGCAGCTTATCGGGACAGGCCTACCAAGAGACCCAGTACTTC. Translated: CASSLSGQAYQETQYF. The whole variable domain, remainder taken from reference TRBV7-2 and TRBJ2-5, is GAGVSQSPSNKVTEKGKDVELRCDPISGHTALYWYRQSLGQGLEFLIYFQGNSAPDKSGLPSDRFSAERTGGSVSTLTIQRTQQEDSAVYLCASSLSGQAYQETQYFGPGTRLLVL.